This paragraph reports one T cell receptor (beta chain). This specimen belongs to a study of blood T cell repertoires in COVID-19. The CDR3 totals 15 residues. V lost 4 bases and J 7 bases, leaving 16 bases between the germline ends. CDR1 is SEHNR and CDR2 is FQNEAQ in the germline V gene (reference sequence). Under the authors' procedure: Reference gene primers were amplified, and this amplification served to estimate nucleated cell counts. Generated by immunoSEQ multiplex PCR, the TCRdb table keeps only in-frame clones and is missing some. V, J and clone size are those of that table, while D and trimming were read from the DNA. The table has roughly 200,000 clones, about 84% seen once. All enrollees were roughly 18 to 90 years old and from roughly 26 US areas. Resolution of symptoms, clearance, or two negative PCRs was present in recovered Cohort 3 donors.

The receptor was isolated from a woman in her 30s who had recovered from COVID-19. The sequencing input was PBMCs or T cells enriched from blood (not recorded which). The J gene is TRBJ1-4, the V gene TRBV7-9; D perhaps matches TRBD1 (6 bases). The CDR3, as DNA: TGTGCCAGCAGCTCCCGACGGGGGGCGCTTGAAAAACTGTTTTTT. This translates into CASSSRRGALEKLFF.